This note documents a single T cell receptor (beta chain) sequence. Profiled with immunoSEQ multiplex PCR; TCRdb holds only in-frame clones, not every one. The data contain a few hundred thousand clones, 75% to 85% of them seen just once; the ten biggest clones take up less than 6%. Seattle's cohort entered during active infection and was followed longitudinally. The data were taken from a study of blood T cell repertoires in COVID-19. V lost 1 base and J lost 5, with 17 bases in between. CDR3 size: 16 residues. Germline V gene lookup returns CDR1 SGHTA and CDR2 FQGNSA. The material sequenced was peripheral blood. The receptor was isolated from a woman in her seventies with COVID-19, enrolled during active disease. V is TRBV7-2 and J is TRBJ2-5; the D gene is possibly TRBD2 (5 bases). CDR3: CASSLDRSSRRETQYF. The CDR3 coding sequence is TGTGCCAGCAGCTTAGATCGATCTAGCAGGCGGGAGACCCAGTACTTC.